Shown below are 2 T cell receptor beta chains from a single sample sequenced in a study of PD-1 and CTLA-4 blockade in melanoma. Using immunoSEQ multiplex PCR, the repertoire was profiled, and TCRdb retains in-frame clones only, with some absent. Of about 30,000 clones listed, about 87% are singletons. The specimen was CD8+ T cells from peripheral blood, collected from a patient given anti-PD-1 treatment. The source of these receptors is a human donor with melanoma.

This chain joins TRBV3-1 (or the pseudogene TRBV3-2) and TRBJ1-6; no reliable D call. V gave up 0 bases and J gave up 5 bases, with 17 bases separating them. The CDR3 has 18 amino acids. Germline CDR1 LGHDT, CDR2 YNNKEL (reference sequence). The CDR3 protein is CASSQDSRGEEDNSPLHF. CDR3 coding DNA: TGTGCCAGCAGCCAAGATTCCCGGGGAGAGGAGGATAATTCACCCCTCCACTTT.

CDR3 sequence reads: CASSLAKDSSYNSPLHF. In DNA form, the CDR3 reads TGTGCCAGCAGCTTAGCGAAAGATAGCTCCTATAATTCACCCCTCCACTTT. The chain employs TRBV7-9 and TRBJ1-6; D is undetermined. The CDR3 spans 17 residues. From germline, CDR1 is SEHNR and CDR2 FQNEAQ (reference sequence). Trimming removed 0 bases from V and 0 bases from J, with 9 bases in between.